The source of this T cell receptor (beta chain) is a study of T cell repertoires in cytomegalovirus infection. Turning to the study itself: In public TCR beta signatures, there were indications of both CMV infection and matching HLA type. Study-wide points: HLA-C-restricted CMV clonotypes gave the most frequent clonotype in two of eight donors. Cumulative public TCR beta family frequency identified CMV carriers with the relevant HLA.

Via MiXCR, TCRdb re-called the reads, giving one row per CDR3 protein. The sample lists around 710,000 distinct CDR3 sequences; about 27% were seen once. This clonotype occurred a few times. Its antigen is undetermined. From germline, CDR1 is SGHVS and CDR2 FNYEAQ. The CDR3 is 14 amino acids. V lost 6 bases, J lost 2 bases, and 11 bases lay in between. The chain recombines TRBV7-6 with TRBJ1-5; D is uncertain. This TCR was sampled from a human donor in good health (CMV status not recorded). Some clones in this sample may be carry-over from other donors' samples. Sequencing was performed on cultured CD8+ T cells from PBMCs, taken from culture after CMV antigen stimulation. CDR3 DNA sequence: TGTGCCAGCAGTCCCGACCCACGCAATCAGCCCCAGCATTTT. Its translation: CASSPDPRNQPQHF.